This T cell receptor (beta chain) was sequenced for a study of blood T cell repertoires in COVID-19 (dated by TCRdb to the early 2020s). Notes on the research overall: Collaborator samples came from the United States, Italy and Spain and covered acute and convalescent phases of COVID-19. The material from the prospective study consisted of cDNA or gDNA derived from T cells, B-cell-depleted T cells, or PBMCs. The dataset comprised deeply sampled blood TCRbeta repertoires from subjects exposed to, actively infected with, or recovered from COVID-19. A freely available public database, intended as a resource for researchers studying the immune response to SARS-CoV-2, is where the repertoires were released. Samples were obtained from the ongoing ImmuneRACE study (first 160 participants) and from 1,000 to 1,500 subjects provided by 6 global collaborators. Nearly every sample came with metadata listing a de-identified subject ID, COVID-19 status, age in years and sex. Where available, HLA class I and class II types were obtained from metadata supplied by the sample provider rather than from assay-based typing. General findings and caveats noted by the study authors: Clinical and demographic metadata were provided uncurated, with the amount varying by source and participant.

TCRbeta CDR3 regions were amplified from genomic DNA by means of the immunoSEQ Assay, a bias-controlled multiplex PCR. The paper's data handling went like this. Within the assay, amplification of reference gene primers was used to estimate how many nucleated cells each sample contained. To quantify the absolute abundance of each unique TCRbeta CDR3 rearrangement, sequence reads were collapsed and filtered. For each sample, productive Simpson clonality was calculated as the square root of Simpson's diversity index over productive rearrangements. Here the immuneACCESS table is served through TCRdb, limited to in-frame sequences with V and J called. Missing clones are a known gap in these copies; in checked studies unresolved V genes cover under half, and the rest lacks a known reason. V and J calls and clone size are those listed in that table; D and trimming were worked out from the DNA. The sample table lists approximately 240,000 clones, under 85% of them with a count of one. 4% of the sample lies in the top ten.

Trimmed from V: 6 bases; trimmed from J: 6 bases; junction bases lacking a gene match: 9. The CDR3 starts with the cysteine, ends with the phenylalanine, and has 14 residues. Kept here is only the CDR3 DNA, which spans 42 bases and is read in frame from base 1. The germline V gene encodes CDR1 MDHEN and CDR2 SYDVKM. Each collaborating institution followed its own protocols to collect whole blood in K2EDTA tubes. For TCRbeta analysis, collaborators shipped samples in one of three forms: frozen whole blood, isolated PBMCs, or DNA extracted from either of those sample types. About this clone itself: This receptor's antigen is unknown. The input lacks base qualities; no much larger clone sits a single base away.

This receptor chain uses TRBV28 and TRBJ1-2; 8 central bases correspond to TRBD1. Sequenced sample: peripheral blood. This receptor was taken from a woman in her forties with active or convalescent COVID-19. The CDR3 in this case is CASSPTDRVNGYTF. The nucleotides read TGTGCCAGCAGCCCGACGGACAGGGTTAATGGCTACACCTTC.